What follows is one T cell receptor (beta chain) and its context. PCR used 60 Vbeta primers and 13 Jbeta primers. Some clones are missing from TCRdb's copy, which holds only in-frame ones; the method was immunoSEQ multiplex PCR. This sample carries about 190,000 clones, more than 70% of them seen once, and the ten largest clones take 1.5% to 2%. Germline CDR1 and CDR2: LNHDA and SQIVND (reference sequence). J gave up 4 bases and V 3 bases, and 21 bases lay outside the gene matches. The CDR3 consists of 19 residues. This record comes from a study of cytomegalovirus exposure and HLA in healthy donors. This sequence joins TRBV19 and TRBJ2-7; 7 nucleotides align to TRBD2. Material: PBMCs. This receptor was obtained from a man aged 40-49 years in good health and CMV-seropositive. For the CDR3, the DNA is TGTGCCAGTAGTATTGAAGGCTCGGGCATTGGCGGGAGATCTTACGAGCAGTACTTC. Amino acid sequence: CASSIEGSGIGGRSYEQYF.